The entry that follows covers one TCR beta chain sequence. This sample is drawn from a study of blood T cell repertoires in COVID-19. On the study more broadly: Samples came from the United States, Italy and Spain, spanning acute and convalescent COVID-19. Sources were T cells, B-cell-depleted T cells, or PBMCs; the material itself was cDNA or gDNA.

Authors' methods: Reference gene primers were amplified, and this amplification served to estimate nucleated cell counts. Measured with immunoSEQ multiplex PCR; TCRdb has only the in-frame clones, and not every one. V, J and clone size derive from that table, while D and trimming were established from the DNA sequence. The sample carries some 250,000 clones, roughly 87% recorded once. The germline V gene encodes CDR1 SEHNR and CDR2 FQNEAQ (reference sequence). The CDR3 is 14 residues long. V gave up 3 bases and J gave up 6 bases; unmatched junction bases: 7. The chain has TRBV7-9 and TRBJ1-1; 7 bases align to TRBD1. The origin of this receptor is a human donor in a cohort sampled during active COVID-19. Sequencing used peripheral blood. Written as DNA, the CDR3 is TGTGCCAGCAGCTTTCACACAGGGGTAGCTGAAGCTTTCTTT. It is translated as CASSFHTGVAEAFF.